The rows below give T cell receptor beta chains drawn from one sample of a study of T cells in Graves' hyperthyroidism and ophthalmopathy. A single record per CDR3 protein comes from TCRdb applying MiXCR to the multiplex PCR reads. The sample has tens of thousands of distinct CDR3 sequences; around 55% are singletons. Input material: peripheral blood or thyroid tissue (not recorded which). The source is a young man with Graves' hyperthyroidism. Each CDR3 is given without its conserved first and last residue. The order of the fields is CDR3 protein, J gene, V gene.

CDR3: SGGTSEGTEAF
J: TRBJ1-1
V: TRBV29-1

CDR3: ASSFSSFRGAGETQY
J: TRBJ2-5
V: TRBV5-8

CDR3: ASSPIFGHQPQH
J: TRBJ1-5
V: TRBV4-1

CDR3: ASSFSGTSGSSEQY
J: TRBJ2-7
V: TRBV7-8

CDR3: ASSYFANSPLH
J: TRBJ1-6
V: TRBV6-2/TRBV6-3

CDR3: SAMSGLLGEKLF
J: TRBJ1-4
V: TRBV20-1

CDR3: ASSEDGNNSPLH
J: TRBJ1-6
V: TRBV10-2

CDR3: SPEDSNQPQH
J: TRBJ1-5
V: TRBV29-1

CDR3: SVELAGDTDYEQY
J: TRBJ2-7
V: TRBV29-1

CDR3: ASRVDRRPSQETQY
J: TRBJ2-5
V: TRBV7-8

CDR3: ASSYGLAGGLPNEQY
J: TRBJ2-7
V: TRBV11-2

CDR3: SVEMRGQGDT
J: TRBJ1-2
V: TRBV29-1

CDR3: ASSSGGQGLGYSNQPQH
J: TRBJ1-5
V: TRBV12-3/TRBV12-4

CDR3: ASSYAWGQTQY
J: TRBJ2-5
V: TRBV6-5

CDR3: ASSWNTEAF
J: TRBJ1-1
V: TRBV7-9

CDR3: SVSPGSMNTEAF
J: TRBJ1-1
V: TRBV29-1

CDR3: ASSRSRLRNTEAF
J: TRBJ1-1
V: TRBV7-8

CDR3: SVALGGNTIY
J: TRBJ1-3
V: TRBV29-1

CDR3: ASSAPGTYEQY
J: TRBJ2-7
V: TRBV4-1

CDR3: ASSQAPDSDYEQY
J: TRBJ2-7
V: TRBV4-2

CDR3: AIKRGGTGADNYGYT
J: TRBJ1-2
V: TRBV10-3